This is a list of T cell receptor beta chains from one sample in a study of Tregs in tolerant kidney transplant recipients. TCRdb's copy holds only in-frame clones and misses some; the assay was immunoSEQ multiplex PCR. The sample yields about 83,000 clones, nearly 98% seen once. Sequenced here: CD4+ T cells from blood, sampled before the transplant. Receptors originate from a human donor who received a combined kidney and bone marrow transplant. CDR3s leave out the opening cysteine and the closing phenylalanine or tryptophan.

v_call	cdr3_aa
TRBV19	ASSPGTGIQPQH
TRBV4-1	ASSRRDRGTDTQY
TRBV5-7	ASSLLAGGASEQF
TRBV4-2	ASSQQTGEAQTGELF
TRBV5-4	ASSLAPTSSHREQF
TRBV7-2	ASSLAAGGYEQY
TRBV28	ASRTTQDSRFQETQY
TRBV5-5	ASSFSSTGLNSPLH
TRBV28	ASNLGQIQETQY
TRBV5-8	ASSVDRHTDTQY
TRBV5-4	ASWASGPFAKNIQY
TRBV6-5	ASSSFYGDSIFPY
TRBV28	ASRGGSGPGNTIY
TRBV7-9	ASSLGTGATFNEKLF
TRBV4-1	ASAQGLVLYTQY
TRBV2	ASTRGRTNTGELF
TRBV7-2	ASSLQGRGYT
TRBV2	ASSDQGFSYEQY
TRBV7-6	ASSLLAFSNQPQH